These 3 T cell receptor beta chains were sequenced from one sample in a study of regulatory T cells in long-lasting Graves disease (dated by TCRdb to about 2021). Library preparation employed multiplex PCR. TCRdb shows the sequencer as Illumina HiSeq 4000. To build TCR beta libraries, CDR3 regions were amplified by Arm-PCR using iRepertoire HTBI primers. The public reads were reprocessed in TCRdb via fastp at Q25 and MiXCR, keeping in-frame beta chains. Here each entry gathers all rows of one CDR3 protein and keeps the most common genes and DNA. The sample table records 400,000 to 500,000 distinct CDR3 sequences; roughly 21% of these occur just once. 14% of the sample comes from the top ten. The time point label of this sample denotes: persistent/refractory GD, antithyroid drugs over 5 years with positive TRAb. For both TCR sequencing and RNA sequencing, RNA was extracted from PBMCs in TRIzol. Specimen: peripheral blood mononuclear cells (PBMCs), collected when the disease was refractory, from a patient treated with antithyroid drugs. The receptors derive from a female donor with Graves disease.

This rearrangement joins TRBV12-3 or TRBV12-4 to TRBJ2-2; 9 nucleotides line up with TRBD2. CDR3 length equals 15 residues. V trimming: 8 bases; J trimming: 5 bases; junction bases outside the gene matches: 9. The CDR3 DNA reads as TGTGCCAGCGGCGCCGGGGGACTAGCTACCGGGGAGCTGTTTTTT. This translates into CASGAGGLATGELFF.

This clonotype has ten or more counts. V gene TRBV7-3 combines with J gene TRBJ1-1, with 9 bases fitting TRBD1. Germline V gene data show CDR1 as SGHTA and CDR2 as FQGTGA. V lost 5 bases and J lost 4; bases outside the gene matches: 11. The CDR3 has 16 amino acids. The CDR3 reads CASSKVPGQGSTEAFF. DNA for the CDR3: TGTGCCAGCAGCAAAGTCCCGGGACAGGGATCCACTGAAGCTTTCTTT.

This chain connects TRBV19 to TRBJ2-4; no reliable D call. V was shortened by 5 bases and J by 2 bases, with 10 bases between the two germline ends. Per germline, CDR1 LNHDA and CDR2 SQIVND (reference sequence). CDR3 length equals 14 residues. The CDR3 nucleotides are TGTGCCAGTAGTCCGGGCCCCTCCAAAAACATTCAGTACTTC. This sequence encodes CASSPGPSKNIQYF.